Listed below are T cell receptor beta chains from one sample, sequenced in a study of vaccination and CD4 T cells after COVID-19. TCRdb analysed the PCR reads with MiXCR anew, one entry per CDR3 protein. The sample includes around 20,000 distinct CDR3 sequences, roughly 40% of them seen just once. Antigens of these TCRs are unknown. The sample here was CD4+ T cells from blood, cultured in vitro, taken after SARS-CoV-2 vaccination. Receptor source: a human donor who had recovered from COVID-19. Both conserved end residues are part of each CDR3. Each record gives: J gene, D gene, clone size, V gene, CDR3 protein, CDR3 DNA. The D gene is left open where the match is weak. Not every row has a clone size; where given, it reads once, few, many or a size class.

j_call: TRBJ2-7
d_call: TRBD1
clone_size: few
v_call: TRBV2
cdr3_aa: CASSEQGVLGEQYF
cdr3_nt: TGTGCCAGCAGTGAACAGGGGGTCTTAGGCGAGCAGTACTTC

j_call: TRBJ1-5
d_call: NA
clone_size: few
v_call: TRBV5-8
cdr3_aa: CASSPYPAQPQHF
cdr3_nt: TGTGCCAGCAGCCCTTACCCCGCTCAGCCCCAGCATTTT

j_call: TRBJ2-7
d_call: TRBD1
clone_size: few
v_call: TRBV2
cdr3_aa: CASIRGWGQGYEQYF
cdr3_nt: TGTGCCAGCATTCGGGGGTGGGGACAGGGTTACGAGCAGTACTTC

j_call: TRBJ2-1
d_call: TRBD2
clone_size: NA
v_call: TRBV6-5
cdr3_aa: CASSYSSGSSGEQFF
cdr3_nt: TGTGCCAGCAGTTACTCTAGCGGGAGTTCGGGTGAGCAGTTCTTC

j_call: TRBJ1-2
d_call: NA
clone_size: few
v_call: TRBV2
cdr3_aa: CASIQKPSPLPYTF
cdr3_nt: TGTGCCAGCATCCAGAAGCCCTCCCCTCTTCCCTACACCTTC

j_call: TRBJ1-6
d_call: NA
clone_size: few
v_call: TRBV20-1
cdr3_aa: CSARDVADASSYNSPLHF
cdr3_nt: TGCAGTGCTAGAGATGTCGCGGACGCCAGCTCCTATAATTCACCCCTCCACTTT

j_call: TRBJ1-6
d_call: NA
clone_size: few
v_call: TRBV15
cdr3_aa: CATSRGRALNNSPLHF
cdr3_nt: TGTGCCACCAGCAGAGGCCGGGCCCTTAATAATTCACCCCTCCACTTT

j_call: TRBJ1-1
d_call: NA
clone_size: NA
v_call: TRBV5-4
cdr3_aa: CASSSRAGTLNTEAFF
cdr3_nt: TGTGCCAGCAGCTCACGGGCCGGGACACTGAACACTGAAGCTTTCTTT

j_call: TRBJ1-1
d_call: NA
clone_size: NA
v_call: TRBV30
cdr3_aa: CAWGTANTEAFF
cdr3_nt: TGTGCCTGGGGGACGGCCAACACTGAAGCTTTCTTT

j_call: TRBJ1-4
d_call: NA
clone_size: NA
v_call: TRBV20-1
cdr3_aa: CSARDSRGSSEKLFF
cdr3_nt: TGCAGTGCTAGAGATTCAAGGGGTTCGAGTGAAAAACTGTTTTTT

j_call: TRBJ1-1
d_call: NA
clone_size: NA
v_call: TRBV15
cdr3_aa: CATSREPNTEAFF
cdr3_nt: TGTGCCACCAGCAGAGAACCGAACACTGAAGCTTTCTTT

j_call: TRBJ2-3
d_call: NA
clone_size: NA
v_call: TRBV7-9
cdr3_aa: CASNPPRSLSRSGTDTQYF
cdr3_nt: TGTGCCAGCAACCCCCCCCGGTCCCTCTCCCGAAGCGGCACAGATACGCAGTATTTT

j_call: TRBJ1-2
d_call: NA
clone_size: NA
v_call: TRBV7-9
cdr3_aa: CASSASGYGYTF
cdr3_nt: TGTGCCAGCAGCGCATCCGGCTATGGCTACACCTTC

j_call: TRBJ2-5
d_call: NA
clone_size: few
v_call: TRBV7-2
cdr3_aa: CASSLGGGQETQYF
cdr3_nt: TGTGCCAGCAGCTTAGGTGGGGGTCAAGAGACCCAGTACTTC

j_call: TRBJ1-2
d_call: NA
clone_size: medium-sized
v_call: TRBV11-3
cdr3_aa: CASSPRGGAIYGYTF
cdr3_nt: TGTGCCAGCAGCCCCCGTGGGGGGGCGATCTATGGCTACACCTTC

j_call: TRBJ2-7
d_call: NA
clone_size: few
v_call: TRBV25-1
cdr3_aa: CASSDRTGWRSYEQYF
cdr3_nt: TGTGCCAGCAGTGACCGTACAGGGTGGCGCTCCTACGAGCAGTACTTC

j_call: TRBJ2-1
d_call: TRBD2
clone_size: few
v_call: TRBV27
cdr3_aa: CASSRPELAGGPVHNEQFF
cdr3_nt: TGTGCCAGCAGTCGCCCTGAACTAGCGGGAGGGCCGGTACACAATGAGCAGTTCTTC

j_call: TRBJ1-1
d_call: NA
clone_size: few
v_call: TRBV27
cdr3_aa: CASSRPPHTEAFF
cdr3_nt: TGTGCCAGCAGTAGGCCCCCTCACACTGAAGCTTTCTTT

j_call: TRBJ2-5
d_call: NA
clone_size: NA
v_call: TRBV6-5
cdr3_aa: CASSYRTGRGETQYF
cdr3_nt: TGTGCCAGCAGTTACCGGACAGGACGGGGGGAGACCCAGTACTTC

j_call: TRBJ1-1
d_call: NA
clone_size: few
v_call: TRBV27
cdr3_aa: CASGFWGSKAFF
cdr3_nt: TGTGCCAGCGGCTTTTGGGGGAGTAAAGCTTTCTTT

j_call: TRBJ2-1
d_call: NA
clone_size: NA
v_call: TRBV12-3/TRBV12-4
cdr3_aa: CASSPTSYNEQFF
cdr3_nt: TGTGCCAGCAGCCCTACCTCCTACAATGAGCAGTTCTTC

j_call: TRBJ2-3
d_call: TRBD2
clone_size: NA
v_call: TRBV12-3/TRBV12-4
cdr3_aa: CASSTSGSIPDTQYF
cdr3_nt: TGTGCCAGCAGCACTAGCGGGTCAATCCCGGATACGCAGTATTTT

j_call: TRBJ2-2
d_call: TRBD1
clone_size: few
v_call: TRBV19
cdr3_aa: CASSGSTGAGELFF
cdr3_nt: TGTGCCAGTAGTGGGAGCACAGGGGCCGGGGAGCTGTTTTTT

j_call: TRBJ2-1
d_call: NA
clone_size: NA
v_call: TRBV11-2
cdr3_aa: CASSDLPEVEQFF
cdr3_nt: TGTGCCAGCAGCGACCTTCCGGAGGTTGAGCAGTTCTTC

j_call: TRBJ2-4
d_call: TRBD1
clone_size: few
v_call: TRBV7-2
cdr3_aa: CASSLAGTGGTSWDF
cdr3_nt: TGTGCCAGCAGCTTAGCGGGGACAGGGGGCACTAGCTGGGACTTC

j_call: TRBJ1-2
d_call: NA
clone_size: NA
v_call: TRBV7-9
cdr3_aa: CASSLEAGNYGYTF
cdr3_nt: TGTGCCAGCAGCTTGGAAGCCGGTAACTATGGCTACACCTTC

j_call: TRBJ1-1
d_call: NA
clone_size: NA
v_call: TRBV27
cdr3_aa: CASSLLLNTEAFF
cdr3_nt: TGTGCCAGCAGTTTATTACTGAACACTGAAGCTTTCTTT

j_call: TRBJ2-7
d_call: NA
clone_size: few
v_call: TRBV20-1
cdr3_aa: CSAARPLTYEQYF
cdr3_nt: TGCAGTGCCGCGAGGCCCCTAACCTACGAGCAGTACTTC

j_call: TRBJ1-1
d_call: TRBD1
clone_size: NA
v_call: TRBV29-1
cdr3_aa: CSVKGASMNTEAFF
cdr3_nt: TGCAGCGTTAAGGGGGCCTCGATGAACACTGAAGCTTTCTTT

j_call: TRBJ1-5
d_call: TRBD1
clone_size: NA
v_call: TRBV20-1
cdr3_aa: CSAGAGTGAASNQPQHF
cdr3_nt: TGCAGTGCTGGCGCCGGGACAGGCGCCGCTAGCAATCAGCCCCAGCATTTT

j_call: TRBJ2-3
d_call: NA
clone_size: few
v_call: TRBV20-1
cdr3_aa: CSARRLLSSTDTQYF
cdr3_nt: TGCAGTGCTAGAAGACTACTGTCTAGCACAGATACGCAGTATTTT

j_call: TRBJ1-4
d_call: NA
clone_size: NA
v_call: TRBV20-1
cdr3_aa: CSARARARVEKLFF
cdr3_nt: TGCAGTGCTAGAGCAAGGGCGCGGGTTGAAAAACTGTTTTTT

j_call: TRBJ1-2
d_call: NA
clone_size: NA
v_call: TRBV7-9
cdr3_aa: CASSLKSSGTDYGCTF
cdr3_nt: TGTGCCAGCAGCCTTAAAAGCTCGGGGACCGACTATGGCTGCACCTTC

j_call: TRBJ2-7
d_call: NA
clone_size: NA
v_call: TRBV11-2
cdr3_aa: CASSRGLTYEQYF
cdr3_nt: TGTGCCAGCAGCCGAGGACTGACGTACGAGCAGTACTTC

j_call: TRBJ2-7
d_call: TRBD1
clone_size: NA
v_call: TRBV6-5
cdr3_aa: CASSYQGEEQYF
cdr3_nt: TGTGCCAGCAGTTACCAGGGGGAAGAGCAGTACTTC

j_call: TRBJ2-7
d_call: NA
clone_size: few
v_call: TRBV5-4
cdr3_aa: CASSLDLSPNEQYF
cdr3_nt: TGTGCCAGCAGCTTGGATCTAAGTCCCAACGAGCAGTACTTC

j_call: TRBJ1-5
d_call: TRBD1
clone_size: NA
v_call: TRBV27
cdr3_aa: CASSPGRDSFYKFGGNQPQHF
cdr3_nt: TGTGCCAGCAGTCCCGGCCGGGACAGCTTTTACAAGTTCGGGGGCAATCAGCCCCAGCATTTT

j_call: TRBJ1-1
d_call: NA
clone_size: NA
v_call: TRBV5-4
cdr3_aa: CASSLAPQGGTEAFF
cdr3_nt: TGTGCCAGCAGCTTGGCCCCGCAGGGTGGTACTGAAGCTTTCTTT

j_call: TRBJ1-5
d_call: NA
clone_size: NA
v_call: TRBV20-1
cdr3_aa: CSARFRPGPQHF
cdr3_nt: TGCAGTGCTAGGTTCAGGCCGGGGCCCCAGCATTTT

j_call: TRBJ2-5
d_call: NA
clone_size: NA
v_call: TRBV7-2
cdr3_aa: CASSIPGAIETQYF
cdr3_nt: TGTGCCAGCAGCATCCCGGGGGCTATAGAGACCCAGTACTTC

j_call: TRBJ1-1
d_call: NA
clone_size: medium-sized
v_call: TRBV6-5
cdr3_aa: CASSSLSGRAVTEAFF
cdr3_nt: TGTGCCAGCAGTTCTCTGTCGGGCAGGGCCGTTACTGAAGCTTTCTTT

j_call: TRBJ1-5
d_call: TRBD1
clone_size: NA
v_call: TRBV28
cdr3_aa: CASSPPGGVGNQPQHF
cdr3_nt: TGTGCCAGCAGTCCCCCAGGGGGCGTCGGCAATCAGCCCCAGCATTTT

j_call: TRBJ1-3
d_call: NA
clone_size: NA
v_call: TRBV19
cdr3_aa: CASSIGGPSGNTIYF
cdr3_nt: TGTGCCAGTAGTATCGGAGGTCCCTCTGGAAACACCATATATTTT

j_call: TRBJ1-1
d_call: TRBD1
clone_size: few
v_call: TRBV19
cdr3_aa: CASSDLRGTGNTEAFF
cdr3_nt: TGTGCCAGTAGTGACTTACGCGGGACAGGGAACACTGAAGCTTTCTTT

j_call: TRBJ1-5
d_call: TRBD1
clone_size: few
v_call: TRBV24-1
cdr3_aa: CATSDNGQGWDKPQHF
cdr3_nt: TGTGCCACCAGTGACAACGGACAGGGCTGGGATAAGCCCCAGCATTTT

j_call: TRBJ2-5
d_call: NA
clone_size: few
v_call: TRBV11-2
cdr3_aa: CASSLVPPAGTGNQETQYF
cdr3_nt: TGTGCCAGCAGCTTAGTTCCCCCAGCGGGGACAGGCAACCAAGAGACCCAGTACTTC

j_call: TRBJ1-1
d_call: NA
clone_size: NA
v_call: TRBV18
cdr3_aa: CASSPGDVSTEAFF
cdr3_nt: TGTGCCAGCTCACCAGGGGACGTCAGCACTGAAGCTTTCTTT

j_call: TRBJ2-7
d_call: TRBD1
clone_size: NA
v_call: TRBV27
cdr3_aa: CASSRQGGTYEQYF
cdr3_nt: TGTGCCAGCAGTCGACAGGGGGGAACCTACGAGCAGTACTTC

j_call: TRBJ1-2
d_call: NA
clone_size: few
v_call: TRBV12-3/TRBV12-4
cdr3_aa: CASSLYSYGYTF
cdr3_nt: TGTGCCAGCAGTTTGTACAGCTATGGCTACACCTTC

j_call: TRBJ1-5
d_call: NA
clone_size: NA
v_call: TRBV15
cdr3_aa: CATSSRARGVLVSNQPQHF
cdr3_nt: TGTGCCACCAGCAGTCGAGCCAGGGGTGTTTTAGTAAGCAATCAGCCCCAGCATTTT

j_call: TRBJ1-3
d_call: NA
clone_size: NA
v_call: TRBV7-9
cdr3_aa: CASSSDRLSGNTIYF
cdr3_nt: TGTGCCAGCAGCTCAGACAGACTCTCTGGAAACACCATATATTTT

j_call: TRBJ1-6
d_call: TRBD1
clone_size: NA
v_call: TRBV28
cdr3_aa: CASSSRGRGAPIPPLHF
cdr3_nt: TGTGCCAGCAGTTCTAGGGGCAGGGGGGCTCCAATTCCACCCCTCCACTTT

j_call: TRBJ1-5
d_call: NA
clone_size: few
v_call: TRBV7-2
cdr3_aa: CASSQSRGFDQPQHF
cdr3_nt: TGTGCCAGCAGCCAGAGTCGGGGGTTTGATCAGCCCCAGCATTTT

j_call: TRBJ2-7
d_call: TRBD2
clone_size: NA
v_call: TRBV15
cdr3_aa: CATSRRTSGSEQYF
cdr3_nt: TGTGCCACCAGCAGACGGACTAGCGGGAGCGAGCAGTACTTC

j_call: TRBJ1-6
d_call: NA
clone_size: few
v_call: TRBV20-1
cdr3_aa: CSAQEWSSPLHF
cdr3_nt: TGCAGTGCTCAGGAGTGGTCCTCACCCCTCCACTTT

j_call: TRBJ1-5
d_call: NA
clone_size: few
v_call: TRBV7-2
cdr3_aa: CASSLGWRSNQPQHF
cdr3_nt: TGTGCCAGCAGCTTAGGGTGGAGGAGCAATCAGCCCCAGCATTTT